Below, 30 T cell receptor beta chains from the same sample are listed, as sequenced in a study of blood T cell repertoires in COVID-19. Here immunoSEQ multiplex PCR was the method, and the copy in TCRdb shows in-frame clones only, minus some. The data contain over 100,000 clones, about 85% of them singletons. Sequences were obtained from peripheral blood. These receptors originate from a man aged 50 to 60 with active COVID-19.

The chain carries TRBV15 and TRBJ2-5; possibly TRBD2 for D (7 bases). Looked up from germline, CDR1 is LNHNV and CDR2 is YYDKDF (reference sequence). The length of the CDR3 is 16 residues. With 0 bases removed from V and 5 bases from J, the gap between germline ends came to 16 bases. CDR3: CATSRDPAGAGETQYF. Here the CDR3 DNA reads TGTGCCACCAGCAGAGATCCGGCGGGGGCTGGGGAGACCCAGTACTTC.

V and J are TRBV27 and TRBJ1-3; no clear D. This CDR3 has 16 residues. Germline CDR1 reads MNHEY; CDR2 reads SMNVEV (reference sequence). The CDR3 sequence is CAIGRAGGILGNTIYF. DNA of the CDR3: TGTGCTATAGGACGGGCGGGAGGTATACTTGGAAACACCATATATTTT.

The rearrangement joins TRBV4-2 to TRBJ2-3, with 10 bases matching TRBD2. This CDR3 is 19 amino acids long. From germline, CDR1 is LGHNA and CDR2 YNFKEQ. V dropped 0 bases and J dropped 6; count of bases not matched to a gene: 15. CDR3: CASSQDYWSSGGLRDTQYF. The CDR3 DNA reads as TGTGCCAGCAGCCAAGATTATTGGTCTAGCGGGGGCCTTCGGGATACGCAGTATTTT.

V is TRBV7-2 and J is TRBJ2-1; the D gene is possibly TRBD2 (7 bases). Trimming pared 4 bases from V and 2 bases from J, leaving 18 bases between. CDR1 and CDR2 (germline): SGHTA, FQGNSA. This CDR3 contains 17 residues. This CDR3 reads CASSSRGGGDPYNEQFF. Here the CDR3 DNA reads TGTGCCAGCAGCTCCAGGGGAGGGGGAGACCCCTACAATGAGCAGTTCTTC.

This clone was counted only a few times. The chain couples TRBV7-3 to TRBJ2-7; TRBD2 aligns across 7 bases. The V segment lost 1 base and the J segment 7 bases; nucleotides outside the gene matches: 7. CDR1 is SGHTA and CDR2 is FQGTGA in the germline V gene. The CDR3 contains 14 residues. CDR3 DNA sequence: TGTGCCAGCAGCTTAAGGCATGGAGCGGGGGAGCAGTACTTC. This codes for CASSLRHGAGEQYF.

This chain links TRBV18 with TRBJ2-1, with 12 bases fitting TRBD2. This CDR3 is 17 amino acids long. Losses at the gene ends were 2 bases for V and 1 base for J; bases not matched to a gene: 3. Looked up from germline, CDR1 is KGHSH and CDR2 is LQKENI. DNA for the CDR3: TGTGCCAGCTCACCAAATCTAGCGGGGGGGTCCTACAATGAGCAGTTCTTC. As protein: CASSPNLAGGSYNEQFF.

V gene TRBV27 combines with J gene TRBJ2-6; possible D gene TRBD2, 6 bases. The CDR3 length is 15 residues. V lost 3 bases to trimming and J lost 2 bases, with 8 bases between them. The germline V gene encodes CDR1 MNHEY and CDR2 SMNVEV (reference sequence). DNA of the CDR3: TGTGCCAGCAGTTTTCGGGGGACTGGGGCCAACGTCCTGACTTTC. This sequence encodes CASSFRGTGANVLTF.

The chain recombines TRBV29-1 with TRBJ1-1, with 9 bases that match TRBD1. Per germline, CDR1 SQVTM and CDR2 ANQGSEA. The length of the CDR3 is 13 residues. Trimming at V came to 7 bases and at J to 5 bases, leaving 8 bases not matched to a gene. The CDR3, as DNA: TGCAGCGCTTTGACAGGGGGAAGTACTGAAGCTTTCTTT. Translating gives CSALTGGSTEAFF.

The J gene is TRBJ1-6, the V gene TRBV9, with a possible D match to TRBD1 (5 bases). The germline CDR1 and CDR2 sequences are SGDLS and YYNGEE. V was shortened by 6 bases and J by 8 bases, with 18 bases between the two germline ends. This CDR3 region has 15 residues. This CDR3 reads CASNPSGGIHSPLHF. The CDR3 DNA reads as TGTGCCAGCAACCCGTCGGGGGGGATTCATTCACCCCTCCACTTT. Based on the CDR3 plus reference TRBV9 and TRBJ1-6, the full variable domain is DSGVTQTPKHLITATGQRVTLRCSPRSGDLSVYWYQQSLDQGLQFLIQYYNGEERAKGNILERFSAQQFPDLHSELNLSSLELGDSALYFCASNPSGGIHSPLHFGNGTRLTVT.

The chain links TRBV6-2 or TRBV6-3 to TRBJ1-5, with 9 bases fitting TRBD1. Germline values: CDR1 MNHEY, CDR2 SVGEGT. V shed 5 bases, J shed 4 bases, and the junction held 9 bases outside the gene matches. The CDR3 length is 16 residues. This CDR3 reads CASSNAGTGSNQPQHF. The DNA of the CDR3 is TGTGCCAGCAGTAACGCCGGGACAGGGAGTAATCAGCCCCAGCATTTT.

The DNA of the CDR3 is TGTGCCAGCAGCCAAGGGGAGGCCTTAGCTTTCTTT. It specifies CASSQGEALAFF. The chain couples TRBV3-1 (or the pseudogene TRBV3-2) to TRBJ1-1; D gene unclear. Per the germline V gene, CDR1 is LGHDT and CDR2 is YNNKEL (reference sequence). The V and J ends lost 1 base and 10 bases respectively, with 10 bases between them. The CDR3 runs 12 residues.

This sequence joins TRBV2 and TRBJ1-2, with 7 bases identical to TRBD1. The ends lost 4 bases at V and 2 bases at J; junction bases unmatched: 7. The CDR3 extends over 15 amino acids. In germline, CDR1 is SNHLY, CDR2 FYNNEI. The CDR3 protein is CASSGAQGKNYGYTF. The DNA of the CDR3 is TGTGCCAGCAGTGGCGCACAGGGGAAAAACTATGGCTACACCTTC. The variable domain in full, completed from reference TRBV2 and TRBJ1-2, reads EPEVTQTPSHQVTQMGQEVILRCVPISNHLYFYWYRQILGQKVEFLVSFYNNEISEKSEIFDDQFSVERPDGSNFTLKIRSTKLEDSAMYFCASSGAQGKNYGYTFGSGTRLTVV.

This clone has a single count. The rearrangement links TRBV5-1 to TRBJ2-2, with a weak D call TRBD2 (6 bases). The germline gives CDR1 SGHRS, CDR2 YFSETQ. V was cut by 4 bases and J by 1 base, with 11 bases left in between. CDR3 length: 15 amino acids. CDR3 region: CASSQGTGNTGELFF. The CDR3 nucleotides are TGCGCCAGCAGCCAAGGGACTGGGAACACCGGGGAGCTGTTTTTT.

V is TRBV15 and J is TRBJ2-7, with a tentative D call TRBD1 (5 bases). The CDR3 sequence is 15 residues long. Germline V gives CDR1 LNHNV, CDR2 YYDKDF (reference sequence). The V end lost 1 base, the J end lost 0 bases, and 10 bases lay between the germline ends. CDR3 protein: CATSRVRGSSYEQYF. The DNA for the CDR3 is TGTGCCACCAGCAGAGTTAGGGGCAGCTCCTACGAGCAGTACTTC.

V and J are TRBV5-6 and TRBJ1-5, with D possibly being TRBD1 (6 bases). Between the trimmed V and J ends, which lost 2 bases and 9 bases, there was a span of 18 bases. The germline CDR1 and CDR2 sequences are SGHDT and YYEEEE. The length of the CDR3 is 15 residues. CDR3 DNA sequence: TGTGCCAGCAGCTTAGGGGGGGGGAATCTCTCGCCCCAGCATTTT. The encoded protein is CASSLGGGNLSPQHF.

The CDR3 reads CASSQNDRVGYIGTF. The CDR3 DNA follows: TGCGCCAGCAGCCAAAACGACAGGGTTGGGTATATCGGCACCTTC. The chain recombines TRBV4-3 with TRBJ1-2, with 7 bases that match TRBD1. In germline, CDR1 is LGHNA, CDR2 YSLEER. The junction had 16 bases not matched to a gene; V was cut back by 2 bases and J by 13 bases. CDR3 length: 15 amino acids.

This clone was seen a handful of times. This chain links TRBV19 with TRBJ2-1; 13 nucleotides align to TRBD2. V was pared by 6 bases and J by 7 bases, with 0 bases of the junction left unmatched. This CDR3 is built from 13 residues. Per germline, CDR1 LNHDA and CDR2 SQIVND (reference sequence). The CDR3: CASRTSGGNEQFF. The DNA of the CDR3 is TGTGCCAGTAGGACTAGCGGGGGGAATGAGCAGTTCTTC.

The chain carries TRBV7-9 and TRBJ2-7; D is undetermined. The V end lost 6 bases, the J end lost 2 bases, and 17 bases lay between the germline ends. This CDR3 is built from 15 residues. The germline CDR1 and CDR2 sequences are SEHNR and FQNEAQ (reference sequence). This CDR3 is CASSSSRVNPYEQYF. CDR3 DNA sequence: TGTGCCAGCAGTTCCTCCCGGGTTAACCCCTACGAGCAGTACTTC.

The V call is TRBV10-3, the J call TRBJ2-7; 7 positions match TRBD1. CDR1 ENHRY and CDR2 SYGVKD come from the germline V gene. V trimming: 6 bases; J trimming: 3 bases; junction bases outside the gene matches: 5. This CDR3 spans 13 amino acids. The CDR3 region has the DNA TGTGCCATCAGGTCCCCAGGGGGCTACGAGCAGTACTTC. Amino acid sequence: CAIRSPGGYEQYF.

The V gene is TRBV5-6, the J gene TRBJ1-5; the D is unclear. The V and J ends lost 1 base and 3 bases respectively, with 11 bases between them. Germline CDR1 is SGHDT and CDR2 is YYEEEE. CDR3 length: 15 residues. CDR3 in DNA: TGTGCCAGCAGCTTGTTGGGCAGACCCAATCAGCCCCAGCATTTT. It codes for CASSLLGRPNQPQHF.

The chain has TRBV3-1 (or the pseudogene TRBV3-2) and TRBJ1-1; 7 bases match TRBD1. There are 13 residues in the CDR3. The J segment lost 8 bases and the V segment lost 0 bases, leaving 3 bases of the junction unmatched. Germline-derived CDR1 and CDR2 are LGHDT and YNNKEL (reference sequence). The CDR3 reads CASSQERQGEAFF. The CDR3 nucleotides are TGTGCCAGCAGCCAAGAAAGACAGGGAGAAGCTTTCTTT.

The chain recombines TRBV27 with TRBJ1-1; D is perhaps TRBD1 (6 bases). This CDR3 comprises 13 residues. V dropped 0 bases and J dropped 4 bases, with 6 bases sitting between them. Germline CDR1 reads MNHEY; CDR2 reads SMNVEV (reference sequence). This chain's CDR3 is CASSLSGGTEAFF. The DNA of the CDR3 is TGTGCCAGCAGTTTATCAGGGGGCACTGAAGCTTTCTTT.

The chain employs TRBV5-1 and TRBJ2-7, with D perhaps TRBD1 (6 bases). From germline, CDR1 is SGHRS and CDR2 YFSETQ. Trimming took 1 base from V and 1 from J, leaving 18 bases between them. This CDR3 has 17 residues. The CDR3 DNA is TGCGCCAGCAGCTTGAGGAACATGGACAGCTTTTCCTACGAGCAGTACTTC. Protein: CASSLRNMDSFSYEQYF.

V is TRBV2 and J is TRBJ2-2; D may be TRBD2 (5 bases). The V gene's germline CDR1 is SNHLY and CDR2 FYNNEI. V was shortened by 4 bases and J by 5 bases, with 8 bases between the two germline ends. This CDR3 has 13 amino acids. CDR3 DNA: TGTGCCAGCAGTGCGGGGATAACCGGGGAGCTGTTTTTT. Encoded protein: CASSAGITGELFF.

The chain employs TRBV10-1 and TRBJ2-1, with TRBD1 as a possible D gene (6 bases). Looked up from germline, CDR1 is WNHNN and CDR2 is SYGVQD (reference sequence). The CDR3 runs 13 residues. Trimming took off 6 bases at V and 9 bases at J, with 15 bases between the two ends. CDR3 nucleotide sequence: TGCGCCAGCAGACTAGGTGGGGGCACTGAGCAGTTCTTC. Its protein is CASRLGGGTEQFF.

V gene TRBV4-1 combines with J gene TRBJ2-1; 10 bases agree with TRBD2. J lost 2 bases, V lost 1 base, and 5 bases had no gene match. Germline V lookup: CDR1 MGHRA, CDR2 YSYEKL. This CDR3 region has 17 residues. CDR3 sequence: CASSQGGLAGAYNEQFF. CDR3 in DNA: TGCGCCAGCAGCCAAGGGGGGCTAGCGGGGGCCTACAATGAGCAGTTCTTC.

The chain combines TRBV6-1 with TRBJ2-7; TRBD2 aligns across 13 bases. Losses at the gene ends were 4 bases for V and 2 bases for J; bases not matched to a gene: 8. The CDR3 sequence is 17 residues long. Per the germline V gene, CDR1 is MNHNS and CDR2 is SASEGT. The CDR3 nucleotides read TGTGCCAGCAGTGCTCGGCCCACTAGCGGGGGGGCCTACGAGCAGTACTTC. This sequence encodes CASSARPTSGGAYEQYF.

This chain joins TRBV7-9 and TRBJ1-2, with D tentatively TRBD1 (6 bases). Trimming shortened V by 7 bases and J by 5 bases, and 14 bases separated the two germline ends. In germline, CDR1 is SEHNR, CDR2 FQNEAQ (reference sequence). CDR3 length equals 13 residues. CDR3 coding DNA: TGTGCCAGCACCCTGGGAGGGGGGTATGGCTACACCTTC. This sequence encodes CASTLGGGYGYTF.

V is TRBV5-6 and J is TRBJ2-7; 8 bases align to TRBD1. V lost 1 base to trimming and J lost 0 bases; unmatched junction nucleotides: 12. The CDR3 spans 18 residues. The V gene's germline CDR1 is SGHDT and CDR2 YYEEEE. CDR3 DNA: TGTGCCAGCAGCTTGTTGGGGTGGGGGACAGGATCCTCCTACGAGCAGTACTTC. It yields the protein CASSLLGWGTGSSYEQYF.

This clone was observed a handful of times. The genes are TRBV24-1 and TRBJ1-6, with D possibly TRBD1 on 6 matching bases. The germline CDR1 and CDR2 sequences are KGHDR and SFDVKD. Trimming took 9 bases from V and 1 from J, leaving 9 bases between them. This CDR3 is built from 14 residues. The CDR3 spells CATPQGSYNSPLHF. Here the CDR3 DNA reads TGTGCCACCCCTCAGGGGTCCTATAATTCACCCCTCCACTTT.